This is a list of T cell receptor beta chains from one sample in a study of memory CD4+ T cells and cytomegalovirus serostatus. Sequenced by immunoSEQ multiplex PCR; TCRdb stores in-frame clones only, minus some. The data contain under 40,000 clones, around 80% of them singletons. Material: memory CD4+ T cells from blood. Source of these receptors: an adult in good health and CMV-seropositive. Each CDR3 is given with its conserved first and last residue. A D gene is named only where the DNA matches it firmly. The size entry is marked missing in some rows and otherwise reads once, few, many or a size class.

j_gene,abundance,v_gene,d_gene,CDR3nt,CDR3aa
TRBJ1-6,-,TRBV4-2,-,TGTGCCAGCAGCCAAGAACACCGTCTGAATTCACCCCTCCACTTT,CASSQEHRLNSPLHF
TRBJ2-2,-,TRBV5-1,-,TGCGCTAGCAGCTTGGTGGATACCGGGGAGCTGTTTTTT,CASSLVDTGELFF
TRBJ2-1,-,TRBV7-9,TRBD1,TGTGCCAGCAGCTTAGTAGGTGGGACAGGATCCTACAATGAGCAGTTCTTC,CASSLVGGTGSYNEQFF
TRBJ1-2,-,TRBV7-9,-,TGTGCCAGCAGCTCAAACACCCGAAGCGGCTATGGCTACACCTTC,CASSSNTRSGYGYTF
TRBJ2-1,-,TRBV6-1,TRBD2,TGTGCCAGCAGTGCCAGCGGGGGCGTCAATGAGCAGTTCTTC,CASSASGGVNEQFF
TRBJ2-5,-,TRBV7-2,-,TGTGCCAGCAGCTTAGATATGGGTACAGAGACCCAGTACTTC,CASSLDMGTETQYF
TRBJ1-3,-,TRBV4-2,-,TGTGCCAGCAGCCAAGATCCCGGCCTCGGAAACACCATATATTTT,CASSQDPGLGNTIYF
TRBJ2-7,-,TRBV9,-,TGTGCCAGGAGAACCCCTCCCTACGAGCAGTACTTC,CARRTPPYEQYF
TRBJ2-7,-,TRBV7-9,TRBD2,TGTGCCAGCAGCTTAGTAGGAACGGGGGGGTACGAGCAGTACTTC,CASSLVGTGGYEQYF
TRBJ2-1,-,TRBV18,TRBD2,TGTGCCAGCTCACCTGGGAGGGACAATGAGCAGTTCTTC,CASSPGRDNEQFF
TRBJ2-3,few,TRBV6-1,-,TGTGCCAGCAGTGTCCGGGCTAGCAGAATTAGCACAGATACGCAGTATTTT,CASSVRASRISTDTQYF
TRBJ1-4,once,TRBV7-9,-,TGTGCCAGCAGCTCTTCCAAGCAGGGACTCGGAGAAAAACTGTTTTTT,CASSSSKQGLGEKLFF
TRBJ1-3,-,TRBV4-1,-,TGCGCCAGCAGCCTAGCCGGCCAGGGGCTAAGAAACACCATATATTTT,CASSLAGQGLRNTIYF
TRBJ2-2,-,TRBV28,-,TGTGCCAGCAGTTTATTGAAAAGAACCGGGGAGCTGTTTTTT,CASSLLKRTGELFF